Shown below are 6 T cell receptor beta chains from a single sample sequenced in a study of human T cells and chemical hapten exposure. Time point of the sample: patch test 3, about 24 weeks after DPC sensitization. The treatment: therapeutic diphenylcyclopropenone sensitization with weekly scalp DPC. MiXCR, applied by TCRdb to the RACE reads, yields one record per CDR3 protein. This sample has 25,000 to 35,000 distinct CDR3 sequences, with 5.8% found just once. The sequenced sample was whole blood, obtained in connection with sensitization to the hapten diphenylcyclopropenone (DPC). The source of these receptors is a young man with alopecia areata. Some clones in this sample may be carry-over from other donors' samples.

This clonotype was counted many times. The chain combines TRBV24-1 with TRBJ2-1; D not resolved. Germline CDR1 reads KGHDR; CDR2 reads SFDVKD. This CDR3 is built from 14 residues. Trimming took off 2 bases at V and 4 bases at J, with 8 bases between the two ends. In DNA, the CDR3 is TGTGCCACCAGTGATTCCCCCCCTTACAATGAGCAGTTCTTC. This translates into CATSDSPPYNEQFF.

This clonotype was seen ten or more times. J is TRBJ1-2 and V is TRBV6-5; D is possibly TRBD1 (5 bases). Per germline, CDR1 MNHEY and CDR2 SVGAGI. The ends were cut back, 5 bases at V and 4 bases at J, with 8 bases in the middle. The CDR3 is 12 amino acids. In nucleotides, the CDR3 is TGTGCCAGCAGTGCAGGGTCCTATGGCTACACCTTC. Its translation is CASSAGSYGYTF.

This clonotype came up many times. The chain carries TRBV7-2 and TRBJ2-5; TRBD2 might be the D (7 bases). Looked up from germline, CDR1 is SGHTA and CDR2 is FQGNSA. With 2 bases removed from V and 1 base from J, the gap between germline ends came to 14 bases. The CDR3 is 16 residues long. Here the CDR3 reads CASSLSGGLLQETQYF. CDR3 nucleotide sequence: TGTGCCAGCAGCTTATCCGGGGGGCTCCTCCAAGAGACCCAGTACTTC.

This clonotype has at least ten counts. This sequence joins TRBV4-3 and TRBJ1-4, with 9 bases aligning to TRBD1. The CDR3 covers 16 residues. From germline, CDR1 is LGHNA and CDR2 YSLEER. V shed 1 base and J 2 bases; nucleotides not matched to a gene: 2. The CDR3, as DNA: TGCGCCAGCAGCCAAGGGACAGGGGTGACTAATGAAAAACTGTTTTTT. Residues: CASSQGTGVTNEKLFF.

This clonotype was picked up many times. The CDR3 region is CSAGTSVETQYF. The DNA for the CDR3 is TGCAGTGCCGGGACTAGCGTAGAGACCCAGTACTTC. The V gene is TRBV20-1, the J gene TRBJ2-5, with 10 bases matching TRBD2. Germline trimming cut 6 bases from V and 4 bases from J; bases unmatched to any gene: 2. The CDR3 is 12 amino acids. Germline CDR1 DFQATT, CDR2 SNEGSKA (reference sequence).

This clonotype was seen at least ten times. The chain recombines TRBV11-2 with TRBJ2-3; the D is unclear. CDR1 and CDR2 (germline): SGHAT, FQNNGV. Deletions cut 5 bases from V and 0 bases from J, with 15 bases between. CDR3 length equals 16 residues. CDR3 in DNA: TGTGCCAGCAGCCGCCGGACGCTCGCTAGCACAGATACGCAGTATTTT. Amino acid sequence: CASSRRTLASTDTQYF. The full variable domain, rest sourced from reference TRBV11-2 and TRBJ2-3, is EAGVAQSPRYKIIEKRQSVAFWCNPISGHATLYWYQQILGQGPKLLIQFQNNGVVDDSQLPKDRFSAERLKGVDSTLKIQPAKLEDSAVYLCASSRRTLASTDTQYFGPGTRLTVL.